This entry describes one T cell receptor beta chain. Each CDR3 protein is one row after TCRdb ran MiXCR on the RT-PCR reads. The sample consists of about 700,000 distinct CDR3 sequences, over 12% of them appearing once. CDR3 length: 13 residues. CDR1 and CDR2 (germline): MNHEY, SVGEGT. The V gene lost 8 bases and the J gene lost 4 bases, with 15 bases spanning the gap. This chain uses TRBV6-2 or TRBV6-3 with TRBJ2-7; D is ambiguous. Sequencing used memory CD4+ T cells from blood. This receptor was taken from a female donor in good health, serving as a healthy control. The CDR3 coding sequence is TGTGCCAGCCGTTCCGCTGGGCCATACGAGCAGTACTTC. It yields the protein CASRSAGPYEQYF.